These 27 T cell receptor beta chains originate from one sample sequenced in a study of CD8+CD57+ T cells in acquired aplastic anemia (dated by TCRdb to the late 2010s). Sequenced using an Illumina HiSeq 2000. Genomic DNA served as template for TCR beta VDJ combination and CDR3 sequence profiling. Clones were called with MiXCR by TCRdb after fastp trimmed the public reads at Q25, and only in-frame beta chains were retained. Rows merge per CDR3 protein into single entries with the most common DNA and genes. This sample lists some 170,000 distinct CDR3 sequences; 40% to 50% were detected once. The ten largest clones take up approximately 1% of the sample. Expansion of CD8+CD57+ cells had been shown by flow cytometry in the patients chosen for sequencing. Material for sequencing was sorted CD4+, CD8+, or CD8+CD57+ T cells (not recorded which) from PBMCs. These receptors were obtained from a human donor with aplastic anemia.

V and J are TRBV7-8 and TRBJ1-4; 8 nucleotides line up with TRBD1. The junction had 8 bases not matched to a gene; V was cut back by 4 bases and J by 4 bases. This CDR3 region has 16 residues. The V gene's germline CDR1 is SGHVS and CDR2 FQNEAQ. CDR3 residues: CASSYRGSAVNEKLFF. Written as DNA, the CDR3 is TGTGCCAGCAGCTACAGGGGGTCGGCTGTTAATGAAAAACTGTTTTTT.

The rearrangement links TRBV3-1 to TRBJ2-7; D remains unclear. Looked up from germline, CDR1 is LGHDT and CDR2 is YNNKEL (reference sequence). Trimming left V 1 base short and J 1 base short, with 8 bases between. The CDR3 has 14 amino acids. The CDR3 loop reads CASSQGTVSYEQYF. The CDR3 DNA reads TGTGCCAGCAGCCAAGGAACAGTTTCCTACGAGCAGTACTTC.

The chain links TRBV29-1 to TRBJ2-5, with D maybe TRBD2 (5 bases). This CDR3 spans 12 amino acids. V lost 7 bases to trimming and J lost 5 bases, with 14 bases between them. The germline gives CDR1 SQVTM, CDR2 ANQGSEA. This chain's CDR3 is CSALSPGETQYF. The DNA of the CDR3 is TGCAGCGCCCTATCTCCGGGGGAGACCCAGTACTTC.

The table lists this clonotype with many counts. V and J are TRBV19 and TRBJ2-7; the D gene is possibly TRBD2 (6 bases). Germline assignment: CDR1 LNHDA and CDR2 SQIVND (reference sequence). V lost 2 bases and J lost 2, with 10 bases in between. This CDR3 spans 14 amino acids. Here the CDR3 reads CASSILGGTYEQYF. The CDR3 DNA is TGTGCCAGTAGTATATTAGGCGGGACCTACGAGCAGTACTTC.

The chain uses TRBV28 and TRBJ1-5; D is ambiguous. CDR3 size: 13 residues. The V and J ends lost 5 bases and 6 bases respectively, with 11 bases between them. Germline V lookup: CDR1 MDHEN, CDR2 SYDVKM. The CDR3 region is CASSPLLSQPQHF. For the CDR3, the DNA is TGTGCCAGCAGTCCCCTTTTGAGTCAGCCCCAGCATTTT. The whole variable domain, remainder taken from reference TRBV28 and TRBJ1-5, is DVKVTQSSRYLVKRTGEKVFLECVQDMDHENMFWYRQDPGLGLRLIYFSYDVKMKEKGDIPEGYSVSREKKERFSLILESASTNQTSMYLCASSPLLSQPQHFGDGTRLSIL.

This clonotype was counted many times. Compared with germline, one end of the junction differs, possibly owing to a read error. The V gene is TRBV10-2, the J gene TRBJ2-7; 13 nucleotides align to TRBD2. The CDR3 sequence is 16 residues long. The germline V gene encodes CDR1 WSHSY and CDR2 SAAADI. This CDR3 is CVSSESGTSGAYEQYF. The CDR3 DNA sequence: TGCGTCAGCAGTGAGTCGGGGACTAGCGGGGCCTACGAGCAGTACTTC.

This clonotype was seen repeatedly, ten times or more. The chain combines TRBV19 with TRBJ2-3, with a weak D call TRBD2 (6 bases). The V and J ends lost 7 bases and 1 base respectively, with 12 bases between them. From germline, CDR1 is LNHDA and CDR2 SQIVND (reference sequence). The CDR3 runs to 14 residues. This chain's CDR3 is CASKDWGGTDTQYF. CDR3 coding DNA: TGTGCCAGTAAGGATTGGGGGGGCACAGATACGCAGTATTTT.

This clonotype was counted ten times or more. The genes are TRBV6-5 and TRBJ2-5, with 11 bases aligning to TRBD1. The CDR3 covers 15 residues. The germline V gene encodes CDR1 MNHEY and CDR2 SVGAGI. V was clipped by 6 bases and J by 5 bases; unmatched bases: 8. The CDR3 sequence: CASRTPGTGGETQYF. In DNA, the CDR3 is TGTGCCAGCAGGACCCCCGGGACAGGGGGTGAGACCCAGTACTTC.

CDR3 nucleotide sequence: TGTGCCACCAGTGAGGGGCAGGGGAACACTGAAGCTTTCTTT. As protein: CATSEGQGNTEAFF. The V call is TRBV24-1, the J call TRBJ1-1, with a tentative D call TRBD1 (5 bases). Germline V gene sequence: CDR1 KGHDR, CDR2 SFDVKD. The CDR3 totals 14 residues. Trimming removed 4 bases from V and 1 base from J, with 9 bases in between.

The chain carries TRBV4-2 and TRBJ2-4; 9 bases fit TRBD2. V was clipped by 5 bases and J by 1 base; unmatched bases: 12. The V gene's germline CDR1 is LGHNA and CDR2 YNFKEQ. CDR3 length equals 18 residues. Here the CDR3 DNA reads TGTGCCAGCAGCGAAGCGGGGGGTGGTTCTTTCGCCAAAAACATTCAGTACTTC. Its translation: CASSEAGGGSFAKNIQYF.

This clonotype was seen at least ten times. The V call is TRBV5-1, the J call TRBJ2-2, with D possibly being TRBD2 (7 bases). The germline CDR1 and CDR2 sequences are SGHRS and YFSETQ. This CDR3 has 16 residues. V was clipped by 0 bases and J by 5 bases, with 14 bases between them. The CDR3 loop reads CASSLDPGGQTGELFF. DNA of the CDR3: TGCGCCAGCAGCTTGGACCCGGGGGGCCAGACCGGGGAGCTGTTTTTT.

The chain is built from TRBV7-9 and TRBJ1-5; D unresolved. V lost 4 bases to trimming and J lost 6 bases, with 13 bases between them. CDR1 SEHNR and CDR2 FQNEAQ come from the germline V gene (reference sequence). This CDR3 spans 14 amino acids. The CDR3 DNA reads as TGTGCCAGCAGCTACAGCTCGTCCGGTCAGCCCCAGCATTTT. Residues: CASSYSSSGQPQHF. Full variable domain (rest looked up from reference TRBV7-9 and TRBJ1-5): DTGVSQNPRHKITKRGQNVTFRCDPISEHNRLYWYRQTLGQGPEFLTYFQNEAQLEKSRLLSDRFSAERPKGSFSTLEIQRTEQGDSAMYLCASSYSSSGQPQHFGDGTRLSIL.

This sequence joins TRBV12-5 and TRBJ1-6; no firm D call. Trimming cost V 7 bases and J 10 bases, with 11 bases left between them. The CDR3 consists of 12 residues. Germline values: CDR1 LGHNT, CDR2 FRNRAP. CDR3 coding DNA: TGTGCTAGTGCTATAACAAGCTCACCCCTCCACTTT. It specifies CASAITSSPLHF.

This clonotype has more than one count but fewer than ten. The chain uses TRBV5-8 and TRBJ2-3; the D is unclear. CDR3 size: 16 residues. Germline CDR1 is SGHTS and CDR2 is YDEGEE. Deletions cut 2 bases from V and 2 bases from J, with 15 bases between. In DNA form, the CDR3 reads TGTGCCAGCAGCTTAGGTATAGGTAAACACACAGATACGCAGTATTTT. It specifies CASSLGIGKHTDTQYF.

This clonotype appeared a few times. This chain connects TRBV25-1 to TRBJ1-2; no clear D gene. Germline V gives CDR1 MGHDK, CDR2 SYGVNS. The V end lost 7 bases, the J end lost 1 base, and 4 bases lay between the germline ends. This CDR3 contains 11 residues. This chain's CDR3 is CASNYNYGYTF. The CDR3 DNA reads as TGTGCCAGCAACTATAACTATGGCTACACCTTC.

V and J are TRBV7-8 and TRBJ2-2; D unresolved. CDR3 length equals 15 residues. Germline-derived CDR1 and CDR2 are SGHVS and FQNEAQ. V was clipped by 2 bases and J by 5 bases, with 12 bases between them. As DNA, the CDR3 is TGTGCCAGCAGCTTAACGGCAACAGCTACCGGGGAGCTGTTTTTT. It encodes CASSLTATATGELFF.

This chain uses TRBV20-1 with TRBJ1-1; D possibly corresponds to TRBD1 (5 bases). The CDR3 runs to 9 residues. Germline V gene data show CDR1 as DFQATT and CDR2 as SNEGSKA (reference sequence). Trimming cost V 5 bases and J 11 bases, with 9 bases left between them. The DNA of the CDR3 is TGCAGTGCTGGGCGGGGGGCTTTCTTT. Translation: CSAGRGAFF.

This clonotype was picked up a small number of times. The chain is built from TRBV5-1 and TRBJ2-7; D remains unclear. The ends were cut back, 1 base at V and 6 bases at J, with 11 bases in the middle. Germline V CDR1 and CDR2: SGHRS, YFSETQ. This CDR3 region has 13 residues. DNA of the CDR3: TGCGCCAGCAGCTTGAAAGCCGCGGCCGAGCAGTACTTC. This sequence encodes CASSLKAAAEQYF.

This clonotype appeared a few times. The rearrangement links TRBV2 to TRBJ2-5; 9 positions match TRBD1. Losses at the gene ends were 7 bases for V and 4 bases for J; bases not matched to a gene: 10. Germline CDR1 SNHLY, CDR2 FYNNEI. The CDR3 has 15 residues. The CDR3 region is CASNGDRAKGETQYF. As DNA, the CDR3 is TGTGCCAGCAATGGGGACAGGGCGAAAGGAGAGACCCAGTACTTC.

The chain recombines TRBV3-1 with TRBJ1-3, with 7 bases fitting TRBD1. The length of the CDR3 is 17 residues. Trimming removed 4 bases from V and 0 bases from J; junction bases left unmatched: 9. Germline V gives CDR1 LGHDT, CDR2 YNNKEL (reference sequence). The CDR3, as DNA: TGTGCCAGCAGCCTTCACAGGGGCCTTAGCTCTGGAAACACCATATATTTT. It codes for CASSLHRGLSSGNTIYF.

This clonotype was seen ten or more times. CDR3 DNA sequence: TGTGCCAGCAGCGCAGACCTACGGGGGGGCGAAGAGACCCAGTACTTC. Amino acids: CASSADLRGGEETQYF. The chain couples TRBV7-9 to TRBJ2-5, with 8 bases matching TRBD2. CDR3 length: 16 residues. Germline-derived CDR1 and CDR2 are SEHNR and FQNEAQ (reference sequence). V lost 5 bases, J lost 3 bases, and 11 bases stayed unmatched.

This clonotype has a count of ten or more. V usage is TRBV12-3 or TRBV12-4 and J usage is TRBJ1-1; 9 nucleotides agree with TRBD1. This CDR3 contains 13 residues. V trimming: 7 bases; J trimming: 7 bases; junction bases outside the gene matches: 7. The CDR3 bases are TGTGCCAGCACTCCGGGACAGGGTCTTGAAGCTTTCTTT. Its protein product is CASTPGQGLEAFF.

The rearrangement links TRBV2 to TRBJ2-7; TRBD2 agrees at 8 bases. The CDR3 covers 16 residues. Losses at the gene ends were 6 bases for V and 4 bases for J; bases not matched to a gene: 14. Germline CDR1 is SNHLY and CDR2 is FYNNEI. The CDR3 is CASRARAGSGSYEQYF. The CDR3 DNA reads as TGTGCCAGCAGAGCCCGAGCAGGGAGCGGGAGTTACGAGCAGTACTTC. Supplemented by reference TRBV2 and TRBJ2-7, the full variable domain reads EPEVTQTPSHQVTQMGQEVILRCVPISNHLYFYWYRQILGQKVEFLVSFYNNEISEKSEIFDDQFSVERPDGSNFTLKIRSTKLEDSAMYFCASRARAGSGSYEQYFGPGTRLTVT.

This clonotype appeared a few times. V and J are TRBV3-1 and TRBJ1-4, with 8 bases matching TRBD1. The CDR3 loop spans 15 amino acids. The junction had 2 bases not matched to a gene; V was cut back by 5 bases and J by 0 bases. Germline loops: CDR1 LGHDT, CDR2 YNNKEL (reference sequence). CDR3 protein: CASSAQGATNEKLFF. The CDR3 bases are TGTGCCAGCAGCGCACAGGGGGCAACTAATGAAAAACTGTTTTTT.

This clonotype was recorded many times. This chain uses TRBV29-1 with TRBJ2-7, with 9 bases that match TRBD2. V lost 4 bases to trimming and J lost 4 bases; unmatched junction nucleotides: 8. Per germline, CDR1 SQVTM and CDR2 ANQGSEA. This CDR3 spans 14 amino acids. CDR3 DNA: TGCAGCGTTGGTGGAGCGGGGGGTATGTACGAGCAGTACTTC. This translates into CSVGGAGGMYEQYF.

The chain employs TRBV12-3 or TRBV12-4 and TRBJ2-1, with D perhaps matching TRBD2 (5 bases). Trimming left V 8 bases short and J 9 bases short, with 11 bases between. The CDR3 is 11 amino acids. CDR3 in amino acids: CASGLGFEQFF. In DNA, the CDR3 is TGTGCCAGCGGACTCGGCTTTGAGCAGTTCTTC.

This clonotype was counted many times. The chain is built from TRBV14 and TRBJ2-7; 8 positions match TRBD1. CDR1 and CDR2 (germline): SGHDN, FVKESK. Trimming took 1 base from V and 1 from J; bases not matched to a gene: 3. The CDR3 is made up of 15 amino acids. The CDR3 sequence is CASSQGDRGSYEQYF. The CDR3, as DNA: TGTGCCAGCAGCCAAGGAGACAGGGGTTCCTACGAGCAGTACTTC.